This TCR beta chain was recorded in a study of CD4 and CD8 cells across lung adenocarcinoma regions. On this clonotype itself: At one end the junction does not follow the germline gene, possibly because of a read error.

Donors had localized lung adenocarcinoma, a non-small cell lung cancer. TCRdb re-derived calls from the PCR reads in MiXCR, one entry per CDR3 protein. Of about 19,000 distinct CDR3 sequences listed, about half were seen once; the top ten hold approximately 18%. CDR3 length: 15 amino acids. CDR1 is MNHNS, CDR2 SASEGT, per germline. The specimen was CD4+ T cells from the margin of a lung tumor. The V call is TRBV6-1, the J call TRBJ2-3; D is possibly TRBD1 (6 bases). This receptor was identified in a male donor with lung adenocarcinoma. The CD4 and CD8 labels of this study may be unreliable. CDR3: CGRGRGHGDPDTQYF. CDR3 nucleotide sequence: TGTGGCAGGGGTCGCGGACACGGGGACCCAGATACGCAGTATTTC.